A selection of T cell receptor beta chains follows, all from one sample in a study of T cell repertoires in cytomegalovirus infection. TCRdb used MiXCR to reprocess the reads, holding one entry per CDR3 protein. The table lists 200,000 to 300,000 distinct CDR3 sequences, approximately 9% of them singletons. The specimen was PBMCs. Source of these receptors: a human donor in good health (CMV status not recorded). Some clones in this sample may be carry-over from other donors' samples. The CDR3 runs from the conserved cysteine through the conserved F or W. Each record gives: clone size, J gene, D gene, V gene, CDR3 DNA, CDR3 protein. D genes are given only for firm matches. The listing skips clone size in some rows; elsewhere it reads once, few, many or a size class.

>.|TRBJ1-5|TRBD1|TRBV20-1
TGCAGTGCTCGACAGGGGGGCAACAATCAGCCCCAGCATTTT
CSARQGGNNQPQHF
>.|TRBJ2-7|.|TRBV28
TGTGCCAGCAGTCCCCGGTCCAACTCCTACGAGCAGTACTTC
CASSPRSNSYEQYF
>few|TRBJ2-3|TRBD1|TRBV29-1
TGCAGCGTTGAAGTGACAGGGGCTTCCACAGATACGCAGTATTTT
CSVEVTGASTDTQYF
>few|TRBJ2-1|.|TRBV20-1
TGCAGTGCTATAATTAGGAGCTCCTACAATGAGCAGTTCTTC
CSAIIRSSYNEQFF
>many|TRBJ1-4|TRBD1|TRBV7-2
TGTGCCAGCAGCCCATGGGACAGAAATAATGAAAAACTGTTTTTT
CASSPWDRNNEKLFF
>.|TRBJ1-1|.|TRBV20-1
TGCAGTGCTACACAAGCGACTGAAGCTTTCTTT
CSATQATEAFF
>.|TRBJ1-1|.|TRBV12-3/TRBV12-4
TGTGCCAGCAGTTTAGCGGGGCCCGCCACTGAAGCTTTCTTT
CASSLAGPATEAFF
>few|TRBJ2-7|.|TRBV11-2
TGTGCCAGCAGCTCGGACAGTCAGTCCTACGAGCAGTACTTC
CASSSDSQSYEQYF
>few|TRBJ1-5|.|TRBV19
TGTGCCAGTAGTTTGGGCCACCAAGGGAGCAATCAGCCCCAGCATTTT
CASSLGHQGSNQPQHF
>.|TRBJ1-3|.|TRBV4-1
TGCGCCAGCAGCCGCAACGACGACCCAGGAGGAAACACCATATATTTT
CASSRNDDPGGNTIYF
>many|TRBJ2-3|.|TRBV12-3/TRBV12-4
TGTGCCAGCAGTTATCAGGGGTTAAGCACAGATACGCAGTATTTT
CASSYQGLSTDTQYF
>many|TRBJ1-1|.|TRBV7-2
TGTGCCAGCAGCTTGGAACCTCCCCGCATGGCTTTCTTT
CASSLEPPRMAFF
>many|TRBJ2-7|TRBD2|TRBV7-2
TGTGCCAGCAGCTTTAGCGGGACGATGGGGGCCCACGAGCAGTACTTC
CASSFSGTMGAHEQYF
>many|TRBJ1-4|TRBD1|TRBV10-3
TGTGCCACCAGGACAGGGGGCAATTTAACCAAACGTGAAAAACTGTTTTTT
CATRTGGNLTKREKLFF
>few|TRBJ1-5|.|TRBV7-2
TGTGCCAGCAGCTTAGCTTGGAACGGCAATCAGCCCCAGCATTTT
CASSLAWNGNQPQHF
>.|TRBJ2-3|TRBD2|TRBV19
TGTGCCAGTAGTGGGCGACTAGCGGGAGATGGAGATACGCAGTATTTT
CASSGRLAGDGDTQYF
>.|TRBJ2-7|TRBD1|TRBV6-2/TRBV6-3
TGTGCCAGCAGCTCACAGGGGGCCGGGAACGAGCAGTACTTC
CASSSQGAGNEQYF
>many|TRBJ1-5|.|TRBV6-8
TGTGCCAGCAGTTTACAGGGTTTAGTCAATCAGCCCCAGCATTTT
CASSLQGLVNQPQHF
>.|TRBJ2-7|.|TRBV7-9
TGTGCCAGCAGCTTAGGAGGGGATGTTTTTCGTTTCTACGAGCAGTACTTC
CASSLGGDVFRFYEQYF
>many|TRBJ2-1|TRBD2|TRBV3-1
TGTGCCAGCAGCCTTGAGGGAGGGCCTCGTAATGAGCAGTTCTTC
CASSLEGGPRNEQFF
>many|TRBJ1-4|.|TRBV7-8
TGTGCCAGCAAAGTCCAGGGCGATGAAAAACTGTTTTTT
CASKVQGDEKLFF
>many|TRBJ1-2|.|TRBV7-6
TGTGCCAGCAGCTTAGATACCCACTATGGCTACACCTTC
CASSLDTHYGYTF
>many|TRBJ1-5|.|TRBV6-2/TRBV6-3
TGTGCCAGCAGTTCCGTAGGGCTCCAGCCCCAGCATTTT
CASSSVGLQPQHF
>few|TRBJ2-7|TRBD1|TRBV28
TGTGCCAGCAGCCGTCTAACAGGGGCCTACGAGCAGTACTTC
CASSRLTGAYEQYF
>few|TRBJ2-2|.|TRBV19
TGTGCCAGTAGTTTTCTGCGAAACACCGGGGAGCTGTTTTTT
CASSFLRNTGELFF
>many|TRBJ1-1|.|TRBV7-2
TGTGCCAGCAGCTTAGGGAAGGCCACTGAAGCTTTCTTT
CASSLGKATEAFF
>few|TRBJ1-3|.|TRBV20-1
TGCAGTGCCGAGACCGGAAACACCATATATTTT
CSAETGNTIYF
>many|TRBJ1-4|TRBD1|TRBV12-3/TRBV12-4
TGTGCCAGCAGAGAAACCGGGACAGGGAGTGAAAAACTGTTTTTT
CASRETGTGSEKLFF
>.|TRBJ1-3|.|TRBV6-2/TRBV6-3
TGTGCCAGCAGGAAGACAGCGAGCTCTGGAAACACCATATATTTT
CASRKTASSGNTIYF
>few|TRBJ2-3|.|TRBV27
TGTGCCAGCACTCCGAGTAGCACAGATACGCAGTATTTT
CASTPSSTDTQYF
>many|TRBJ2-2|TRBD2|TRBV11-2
TGTGCCAGCAGCCGTCTAGCGGGAGCGAGCACCGGGGAGCTGTTTTTT
CASSRLAGASTGELFF
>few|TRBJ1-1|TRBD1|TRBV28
TGTGCAATCCGGGACAGTGCGAACACTGAAGCTTTCTTT
CAIRDSANTEAFF
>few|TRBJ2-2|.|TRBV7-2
TGTGCCAGCAGCTTGGGCTCAGGGGGGGGGCCCGGGGAGCTGTTTTTT
CASSLGSGGGPGELFF
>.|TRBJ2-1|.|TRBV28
TGTGCCAGCAGTTCCCTGGGGACACAAGCCTACAATGAGCAGTTCTTC
CASSSLGTQAYNEQFF
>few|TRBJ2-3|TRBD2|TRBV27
TGTGCCAGCAGTGAACTCGCGGGGGGCCGAGATACGCAGTATTTT
CASSELAGGRDTQYF
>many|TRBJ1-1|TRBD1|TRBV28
TGTGCCAGCAGTCCCTGGACAGGGCGCACTGAAGCTTTCTTT
CASSPWTGRTEAFF
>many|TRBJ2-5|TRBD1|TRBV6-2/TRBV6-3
TGTGCCAGCAGACAGAACAGGGGTCAAGAGACCCAGTACTTC
CASRQNRGQETQYF
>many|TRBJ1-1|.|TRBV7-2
TGTGCCAGCAGCTTCATGGAGACGGTGAACACTGAAGCTTTCTTT
CASSFMETVNTEAFF
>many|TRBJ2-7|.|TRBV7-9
TGTGCCAGCAGCTTAGAGGTAGCGTCCGTCGAGCAGTACTTC
CASSLEVASVEQYF